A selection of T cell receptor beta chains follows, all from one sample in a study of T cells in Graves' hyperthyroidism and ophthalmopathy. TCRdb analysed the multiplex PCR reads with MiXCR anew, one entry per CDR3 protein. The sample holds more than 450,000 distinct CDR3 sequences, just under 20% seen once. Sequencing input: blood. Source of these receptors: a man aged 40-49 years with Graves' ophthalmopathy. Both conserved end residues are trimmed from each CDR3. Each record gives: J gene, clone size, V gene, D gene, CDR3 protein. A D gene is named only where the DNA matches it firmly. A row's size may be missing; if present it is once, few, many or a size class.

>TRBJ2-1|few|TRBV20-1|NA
SARDLGGDSNEQF
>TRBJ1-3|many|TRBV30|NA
AWSRGAGGNTIY
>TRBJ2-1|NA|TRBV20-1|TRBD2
SATTSGSLNYYNEQF
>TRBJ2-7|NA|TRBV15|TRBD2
ATSRDLAGGPYEQY
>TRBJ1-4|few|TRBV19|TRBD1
ASSTTGELQLIEKLF
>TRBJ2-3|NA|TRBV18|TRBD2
ASSPLGTSGITDTQY
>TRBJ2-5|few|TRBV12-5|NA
ASGLVRETQY
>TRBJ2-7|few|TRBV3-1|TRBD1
ASSQGGQPSHEQY
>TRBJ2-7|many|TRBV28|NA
ASTPEGALSYEQY
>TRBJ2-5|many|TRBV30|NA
AWTQGGVRETQY
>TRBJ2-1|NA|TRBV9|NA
ASSQRDKNNEQF
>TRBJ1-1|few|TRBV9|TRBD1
ASSGPKGQGVEAF
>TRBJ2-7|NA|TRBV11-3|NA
ASSLDLRGEQY
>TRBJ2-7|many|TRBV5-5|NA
ASDPVWGRKGQY
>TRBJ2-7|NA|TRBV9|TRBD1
ASSGLDRVGEQY
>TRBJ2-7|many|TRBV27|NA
ASRGGEAPYEQY
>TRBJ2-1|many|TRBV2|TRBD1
ASSFDRGLNNEQF
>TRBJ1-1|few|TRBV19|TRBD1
ASAPGQMNTEAF
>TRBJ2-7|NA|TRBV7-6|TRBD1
ASSLSESQGWAYEQY
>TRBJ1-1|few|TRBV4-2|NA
ASSKADTEAF
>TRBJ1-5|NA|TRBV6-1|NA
ASSEAFNQPQH
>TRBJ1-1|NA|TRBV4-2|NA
ASSQGGMWAF
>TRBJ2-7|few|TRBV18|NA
ASSPQGTVRSYEQY
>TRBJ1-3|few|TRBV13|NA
ASSRETSYTGNTIY
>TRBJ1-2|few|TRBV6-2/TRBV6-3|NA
AVQGYNYGYT
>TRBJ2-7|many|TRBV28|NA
ASTGPSYEQY
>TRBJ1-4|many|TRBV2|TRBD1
ASSEWGTGSEKLF
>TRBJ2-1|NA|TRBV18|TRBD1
ASSSLPGQDSF
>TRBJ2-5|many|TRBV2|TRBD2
ASAGEETQY
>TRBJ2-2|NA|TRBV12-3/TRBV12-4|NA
ASSLLEGTGELF
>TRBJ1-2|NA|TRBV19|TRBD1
ASTGQANYGYT
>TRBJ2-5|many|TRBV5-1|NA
ASSHGEQTQY
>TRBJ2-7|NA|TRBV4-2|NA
ASSQEGWYEQY
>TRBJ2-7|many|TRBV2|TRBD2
ASTRMGLAAPISYEQY
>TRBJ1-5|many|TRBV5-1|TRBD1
ASSLAGTANQPQH
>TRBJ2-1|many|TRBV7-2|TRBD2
ASSQTSVYNEQF
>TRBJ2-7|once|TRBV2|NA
ASRDRGMGGGQIEQY
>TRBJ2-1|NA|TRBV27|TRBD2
ASSLRTSGSRNEQF
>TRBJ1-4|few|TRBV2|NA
ASSQGYSATNEKLF
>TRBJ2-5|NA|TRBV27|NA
ASGLQKTQY
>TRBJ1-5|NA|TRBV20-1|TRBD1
SARDRTGDQPQH
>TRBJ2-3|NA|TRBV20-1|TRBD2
SASPLAGEEGTQY
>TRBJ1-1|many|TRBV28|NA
ASSPSITEAF
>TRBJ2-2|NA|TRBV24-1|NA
ATSDSGGSGELF
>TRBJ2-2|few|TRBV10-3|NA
AISAGTSTGELF
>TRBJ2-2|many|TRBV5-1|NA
ASSLETSTGELF
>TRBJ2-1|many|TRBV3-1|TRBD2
ASSLRGAGGTEQF
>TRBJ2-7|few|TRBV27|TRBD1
ASSPRQGSDSYEQY
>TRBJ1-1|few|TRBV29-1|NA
SVEGGGNTEAF
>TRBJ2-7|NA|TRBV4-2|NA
ASSQDQAGTYEQY
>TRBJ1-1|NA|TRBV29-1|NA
SARTESHTEAF
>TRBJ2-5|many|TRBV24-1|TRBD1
ATSDLGTGGETQY
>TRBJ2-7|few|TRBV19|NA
ASSTQAGTYEQY
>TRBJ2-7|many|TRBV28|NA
ASSRLTSSYEQY
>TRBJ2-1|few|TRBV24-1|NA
ATSDLRGAYNEQF